This TCR beta chain was profiled in a study of T cell clones after liver transplantation. Overall study context: Immunosuppression withdrawal was tried within 2 years after liver transplantation in this trial. TCRbeta sequencing after a pre-transplant mixed lymphocyte reaction identified graft-donor-reactive clones, later tracked in post-transplant blood.

The data were produced by immunoSEQ multiplex PCR, yet TCRdb's version contains in-frame clones alone and is incomplete. Of 20,000 to 30,000 clones in the sample, around two thirds were seen once. The V end was cut by 2 bases, the J end by 4 bases, with 11 bases between. Per germline, CDR1 ENHRY and CDR2 SYGVKD. This CDR3 contains 15 residues. The sequenced sample was CD4+ T cells from blood, obtained before liver transplant. This chain uses TRBV10-3 with TRBJ2-2, with a tentative D call TRBD1 (6 bases). The source is a human donor who received a liver transplant. The CDR3 reads CAISERGTRTGELFF. CDR3 nucleotide sequence: TGTGCCATCAGTGAGAGGGGGACCCGCACCGGGGAGCTGTTTTTT.